This entry features one T cell receptor beta chain sequence. Among the donors, all were Caucasian adults who lived in Nashville, Tennessee. This specimen belongs to a study of shared clonotypes between healthy human individuals. Looking at the study overall: Serving as donors were a couple of women and three men, whose ages spanned 18 to 49.

The CDR3 covers 15 residues. V shed 7 bases and J shed 3 bases, with 19 bases lying between them. Germline values: CDR1 MNHEY, CDR2 SVGAGI. Data came from immunoSEQ multiplex PCR; TCRdb stores just in-frame clones and leaves some out. The repertoire holds nearly 1 million clones, with 70% to 85% as singletons. The sequence was obtained from a man younger than 35 in good health. J is TRBJ2-7 and V is TRBV6-5; perhaps TRBD2 as D (5 bases). The sample consisted of memory CD4+ T cells sorted from blood. The sample's subset: CD45RA-negative fraction. CDR3 sequence (DNA): TGTGCCAGCATCCAAACGGGATCTTTGTGCTACGAGCAGTACTTC. Translation: CASIQTGSLCYEQYF.